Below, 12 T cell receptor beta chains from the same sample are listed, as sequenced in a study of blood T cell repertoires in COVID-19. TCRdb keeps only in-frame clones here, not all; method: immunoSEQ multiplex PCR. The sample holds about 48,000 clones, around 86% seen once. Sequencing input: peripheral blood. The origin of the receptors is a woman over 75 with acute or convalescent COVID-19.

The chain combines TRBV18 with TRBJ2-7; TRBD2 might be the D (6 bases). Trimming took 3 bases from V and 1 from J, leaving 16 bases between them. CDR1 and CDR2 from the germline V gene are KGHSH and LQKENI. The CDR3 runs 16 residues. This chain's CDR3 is CASSPPRAGSSYEQYF. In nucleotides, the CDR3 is TGTGCCAGCTCACCTCCCAGAGCGGGCAGTTCCTACGAGCAGTACTTC.

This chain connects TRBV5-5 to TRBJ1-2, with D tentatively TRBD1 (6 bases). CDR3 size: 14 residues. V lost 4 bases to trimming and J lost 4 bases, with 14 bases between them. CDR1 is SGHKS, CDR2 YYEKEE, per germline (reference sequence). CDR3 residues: CASSPGGWGYGYTF. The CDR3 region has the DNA TGTGCCAGCAGCCCGGGGGGCTGGGGCTATGGCTACACCTTC.

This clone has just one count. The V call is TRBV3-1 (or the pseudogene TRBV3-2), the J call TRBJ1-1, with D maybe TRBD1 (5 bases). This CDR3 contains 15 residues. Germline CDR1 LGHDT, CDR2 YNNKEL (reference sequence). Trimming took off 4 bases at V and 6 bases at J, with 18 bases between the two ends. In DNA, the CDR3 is TGTGCCAGCAGCCCACTAGGGGCGGGAGTGGCTGAAGCTTTCTTT. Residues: CASSPLGAGVAEAFF.

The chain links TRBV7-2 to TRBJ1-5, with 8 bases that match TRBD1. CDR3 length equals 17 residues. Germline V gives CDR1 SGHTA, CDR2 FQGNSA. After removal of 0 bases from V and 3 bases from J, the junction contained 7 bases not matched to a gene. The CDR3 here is CASSLAPGQVFNQPQHF. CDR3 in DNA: TGTGCCAGCAGCTTAGCGCCGGGACAGGTATTCAATCAGCCCCAGCATTTT.

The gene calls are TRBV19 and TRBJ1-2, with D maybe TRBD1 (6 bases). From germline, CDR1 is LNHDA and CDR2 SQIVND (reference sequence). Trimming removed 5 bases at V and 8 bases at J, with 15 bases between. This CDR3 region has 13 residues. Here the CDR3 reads CASSPSYREGYTF. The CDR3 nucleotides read TGTGCCAGTAGTCCTTCTTACAGGGAGGGCTACACCTTC.

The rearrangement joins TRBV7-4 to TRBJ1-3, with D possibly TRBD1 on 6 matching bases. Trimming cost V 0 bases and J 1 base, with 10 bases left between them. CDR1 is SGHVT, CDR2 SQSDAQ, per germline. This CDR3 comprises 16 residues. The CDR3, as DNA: TGTGCCAGCAGCTTAGCCGGGACAACTTCTGGAAACACCATATATTTT. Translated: CASSLAGTTSGNTIYF.

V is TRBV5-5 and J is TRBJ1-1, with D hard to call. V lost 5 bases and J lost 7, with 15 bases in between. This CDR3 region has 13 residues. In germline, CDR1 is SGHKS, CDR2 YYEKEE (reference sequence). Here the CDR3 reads CASSPRSGFEAFF. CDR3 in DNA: TGTGCCAGCAGTCCCCGTTCGGGTTTTGAAGCTTTCTTT.

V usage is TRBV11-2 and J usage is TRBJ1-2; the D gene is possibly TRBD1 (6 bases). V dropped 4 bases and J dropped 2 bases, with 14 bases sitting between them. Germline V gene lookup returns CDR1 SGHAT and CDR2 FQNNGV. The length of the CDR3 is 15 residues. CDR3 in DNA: TGTGCCAGCAGCTCGCCCACCGGGACAAACTATGGCTACACCTTC. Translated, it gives CASSSPTGTNYGYTF.

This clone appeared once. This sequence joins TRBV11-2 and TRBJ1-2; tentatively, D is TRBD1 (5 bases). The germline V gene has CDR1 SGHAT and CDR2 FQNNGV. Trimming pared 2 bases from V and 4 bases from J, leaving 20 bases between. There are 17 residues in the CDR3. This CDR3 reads CASSLMAGPQSAYGYTF. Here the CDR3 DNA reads TGTGCCAGCAGCTTAATGGCAGGGCCCCAGAGTGCCTATGGCTACACCTTC.

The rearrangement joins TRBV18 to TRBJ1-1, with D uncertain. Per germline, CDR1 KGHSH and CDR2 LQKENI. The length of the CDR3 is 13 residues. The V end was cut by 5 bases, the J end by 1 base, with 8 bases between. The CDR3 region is CASSSLRNTEAFF. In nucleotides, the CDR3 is TGTGCCAGCTCATCACTGAGGAACACTGAAGCTTTCTTT.

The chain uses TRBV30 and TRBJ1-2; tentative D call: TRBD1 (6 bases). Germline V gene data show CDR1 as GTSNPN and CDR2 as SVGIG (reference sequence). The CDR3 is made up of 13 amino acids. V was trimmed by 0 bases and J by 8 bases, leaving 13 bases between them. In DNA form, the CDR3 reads TGTGCCTGGAGTGTACAAGGGGGAGGGGGCTACACCTTC. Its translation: CAWSVQGGGGYTF.

The CDR3 loop reads CASSPGLAGEGETQYF. The DNA of the CDR3 is TGCGCCAGCAGCCCCGGACTAGCGGGGGAAGGGGAGACCCAGTACTTC. V usage is TRBV5-1 and J usage is TRBJ2-5; 13 bases are shared with TRBD2. The V segment lost 4 bases and the J segment 5 bases; nucleotides outside the gene matches: 8. CDR1 is SGHRS and CDR2 is YFSETQ in the germline V gene. The CDR3 spans 16 residues. The full variable domain, its missing parts supplied by reference TRBV5-1 and TRBJ2-5, is KAGVTQTPRYLIKTRGQQVTLSCSPISGHRSVSWYQQTPGQGLQFLFEYFSETQRNKGNFPGRFSGRQFSNSRSEMNVSTLELGDSALYLCASSPGLAGEGETQYFGPGTRLLVL.